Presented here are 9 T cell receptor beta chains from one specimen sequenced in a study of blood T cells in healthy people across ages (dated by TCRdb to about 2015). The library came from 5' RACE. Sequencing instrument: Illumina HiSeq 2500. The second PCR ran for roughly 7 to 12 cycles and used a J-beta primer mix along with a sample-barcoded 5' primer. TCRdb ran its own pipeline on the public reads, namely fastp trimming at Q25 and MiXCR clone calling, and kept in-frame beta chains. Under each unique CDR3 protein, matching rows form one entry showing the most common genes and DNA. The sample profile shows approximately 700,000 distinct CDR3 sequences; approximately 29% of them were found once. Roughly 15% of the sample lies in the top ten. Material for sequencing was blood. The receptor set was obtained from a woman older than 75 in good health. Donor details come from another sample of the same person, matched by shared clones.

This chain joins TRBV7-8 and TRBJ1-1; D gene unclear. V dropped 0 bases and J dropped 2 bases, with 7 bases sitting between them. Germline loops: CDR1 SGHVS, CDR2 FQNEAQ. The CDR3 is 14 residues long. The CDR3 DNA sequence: TGTGCCAGCAGCTTAGCGAACCTAAACACTGAAGCTTTCTTT. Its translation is CASSLANLNTEAFF.

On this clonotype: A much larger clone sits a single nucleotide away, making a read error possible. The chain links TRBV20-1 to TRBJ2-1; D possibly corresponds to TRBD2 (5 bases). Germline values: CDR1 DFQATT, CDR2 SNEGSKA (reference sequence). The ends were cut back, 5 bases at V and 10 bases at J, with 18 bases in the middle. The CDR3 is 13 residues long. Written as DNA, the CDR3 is TGCAGTGCTGTCCGGGGTAGCTCCTACGAGCAGTTCTTC. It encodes CSAVRGSSYEQFF.

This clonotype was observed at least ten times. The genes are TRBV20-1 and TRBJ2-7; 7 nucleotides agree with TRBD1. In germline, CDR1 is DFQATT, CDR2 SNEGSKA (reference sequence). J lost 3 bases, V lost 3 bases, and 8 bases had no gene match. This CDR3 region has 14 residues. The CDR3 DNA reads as TGCAGTGCTAGTCTTCTTACAGGGGACTACGAGCAGTACTTC. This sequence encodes CSASLLTGDYEQYF.

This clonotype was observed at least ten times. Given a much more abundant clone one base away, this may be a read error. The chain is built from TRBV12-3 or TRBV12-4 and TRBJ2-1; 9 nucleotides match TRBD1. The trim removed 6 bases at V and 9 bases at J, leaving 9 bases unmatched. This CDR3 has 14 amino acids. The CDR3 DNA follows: TGTGCCAGCAGCCCGGGACAGGGTTGGAGTGAGCAGTTCTTC. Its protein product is CASSPGQGWSEQFF.

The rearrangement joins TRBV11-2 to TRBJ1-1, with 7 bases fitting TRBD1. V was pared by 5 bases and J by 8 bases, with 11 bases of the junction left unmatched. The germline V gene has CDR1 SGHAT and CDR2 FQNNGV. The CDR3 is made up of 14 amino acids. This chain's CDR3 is CASSPDGTVSEAFF. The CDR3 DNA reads TGTGCCAGCAGCCCCGACGGGACAGTCTCCGAAGCTTTCTTT.

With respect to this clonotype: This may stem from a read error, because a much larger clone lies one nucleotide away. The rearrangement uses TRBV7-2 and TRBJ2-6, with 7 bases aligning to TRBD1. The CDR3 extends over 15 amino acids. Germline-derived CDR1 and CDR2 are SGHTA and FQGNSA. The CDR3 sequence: CASSYDRAGANVRTF. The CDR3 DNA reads TGTGCCAGCAGCTACGACAGGGCTGGGGCCAACGTCCGGACTTTC.

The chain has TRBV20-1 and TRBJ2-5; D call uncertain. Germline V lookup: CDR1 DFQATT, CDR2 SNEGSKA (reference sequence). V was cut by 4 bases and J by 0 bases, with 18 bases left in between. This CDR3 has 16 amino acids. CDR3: CSATNGPFLYQETQYF. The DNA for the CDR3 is TGCAGTGCTACTAACGGACCCTTCCTGTACCAAGAGACCCAGTACTTC.

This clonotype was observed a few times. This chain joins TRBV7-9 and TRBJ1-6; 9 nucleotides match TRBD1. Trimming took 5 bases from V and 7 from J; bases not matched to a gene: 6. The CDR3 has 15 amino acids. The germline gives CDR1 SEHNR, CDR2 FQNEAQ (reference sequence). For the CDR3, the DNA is TGTGCCAGCAGCATACCGGGGACAGGGAATTCACCCCTCCACTTT. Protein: CASSIPGTGNSPLHF.

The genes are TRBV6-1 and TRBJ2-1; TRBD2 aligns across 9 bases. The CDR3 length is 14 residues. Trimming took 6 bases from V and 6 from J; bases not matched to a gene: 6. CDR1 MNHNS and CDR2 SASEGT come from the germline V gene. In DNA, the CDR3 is TGTGCCAGCAGCGCCACGGGACTAGCCAATGAGCAGTTCTTC. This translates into CASSATGLANEQFF.